The TCR beta chain under discussion was sequenced for a study of quantifying T cell responses using KT2 cells. Across the whole study: TCR alpha and beta constant-region primers primed reverse transcription of RNA. Under optimum conditions, T4 ligation efficiency was estimated at more than 10%. General study findings and limits: Very high KT2 spike-in numbers caused saturation in KT2 sequence detection. Detection of KT2 sequences held at the lowest tested level, about one cell per 100,000 PBMC.

Each cDNA got a UMI-containing oligo ligated at its 3' end. An equimolar mix of RC1.1 and RC1.2 primed the beta chain across TRBC1 and TRBC2. TCRdb fed the UMI-ligation and nested PCR reads into MiXCR, producing one record per CDR3 protein. The table includes fewer than 50,000 distinct CDR3 sequences, under 14% detected once. This clonotype was seen a few times. The antigen is not known. The sample taken for sequencing was PBMCs spiked with cells of the T cell clone KT2. The source of this sequence is a human donor.

The CDR3 is CASSLGGATDTQYF. The CDR3 nucleotides are TGTGCCAGCAGCTTAGGGGGCGCCACAGATACGCAGTATTTT. The V call is TRBV7-2, the J call TRBJ2-3; TRBD1 might be the D (5 bases). Per the germline V gene, CDR1 is SGHTA and CDR2 is FQGNSA. This CDR3 has 14 amino acids. V lost 1 base and J lost 2, with 7 bases in between.